These T cell receptor beta chains were read from a single sample in a study of cytomegalovirus exposure and HLA in healthy donors. Clones were sequenced by immunoSEQ multiplex PCR, and TCRdb holds only the in-frame ones, with some missing. The table records approximately 140,000 clones, about 85% of them present only once. Sample: PBMCs. These TCRs come from a boy aged 5-17 years in good health and CMV-seronegative. Each CDR3 is given with its conserved first and last residue. D genes are given only for firm matches. Rows may omit the clone size; those that give it use once, few, many or a size class.

-,TRBV19,-,TRBJ1-5,CASSIPPGYSNQPQHF,TGTGCCAGTAGTATACCCCCAGGGTATAGCAATCAGCCCCAGCATTTT
-,TRBV14,once,TRBJ1-3,CASSQDIRSSGNTIYF,TGTGCCAGCAGCCAAGATATCCGGTCTTCCGGAAACACCATATATTTT
-,TRBV2,few,TRBJ1-4,CASSAGINEKLFF,TGTGCCAGCAGTGCAGGGATTAATGAAAAACTGTTTTTT
TRBD1,TRBV6-1,-,TRBJ2-3,CASGPDRGLSDTQYF,TGTGCCAGCGGTCCGGACAGGGGTTTGTCAGATACGCAGTATTTT
TRBD1,TRBV29-1,few,TRBJ2-5,CSVEQGAETQYF,TGCAGCGTTGAGCAGGGGGCTGAGACCCAGTACTTC
TRBD1,TRBV5-4,-,TRBJ2-7,CASSPRTGQLSYEQYF,TGTGCCAGCAGCCCGCGGACAGGGCAACTTTCCTACGAGCAGTACTTC
-,TRBV15,-,TRBJ2-5,CATSRDNGQETQYF,TGTGCCACCAGCAGAGATAACGGCCAAGAGACCCAGTACTTC
-,TRBV7-2,-,TRBJ2-7,CASSSPLGVWTYEQYF,TGTGCCAGCAGTTCCCCCCTCGGGGTTTGGACTTACGAGCAGTACTTC
-,TRBV25-1,-,TRBJ1-1,CATVDTTNTEAFF,TGTGCCACCGTAGACACCACCAACACTGAAGCTTTCTTT
-,TRBV6-5,-,TRBJ1-6,CASSPLGSGSPLHF,TGTGCCAGCAGCCCTCTGGGGAGTGGTTCACCCCTCCACTTT
TRBD1,TRBV5-1,-,TRBJ1-1,CASSLQGADLNTEAFF,TGCGCCAGCAGCTTACAGGGGGCTGACCTGAACACTGAAGCTTTCTTT
-,TRBV6-5,-,TRBJ2-7,CASNTGVGSHNEQYF,TGTGCCAGCAATACAGGGGTCGGGAGCCACAACGAGCAGTACTTC
-,TRBV15,-,TRBJ2-3,CATSRVTGSDTQYF,TGTGCCACCAGCAGAGTTACAGGGTCAGATACGCAGTATTTT
-,TRBV4-2,-,TRBJ1-1,CASSQASRLLNTEAFF,TGTGCCAGCAGCCAAGCTTCCCGCCTACTGAACACTGAAGCTTTCTTT
TRBD1,TRBV30,-,TRBJ1-2,CAWSVSPGGGHYGYTF,TGTGCCTGGAGTGTATCCCCAGGGGGCGGTCACTATGGCTACACCTTC
-,TRBV23-1,once,TRBJ2-7,CASSHRPGMGPSYEQYF,TGCGCCAGCAGTCACCGCCCGGGGATGGGTCCATCCTACGAGCAGTACTTC
TRBD1,TRBV4-1,-,TRBJ1-3,CASSPRTGASGNTIYF,TGCGCCAGCAGCCCCCGGACAGGGGCCTCTGGAAACACCATATATTTT
TRBD1,TRBV4-2,-,TRBJ1-2,CASSQDPGTGKWSYGYPF,TGTGCCAGCAGCCAAGATCCGGGGACAGGGAAATGGTCCTATGGCTACCCCTTC
TRBD1,TRBV2,-,TRBJ1-5,CASSRDRISQPQHF,TGTGCCAGCAGCCGGGACAGGATCAGCCAGCCCCAGCATTTT
-,TRBV15,-,TRBJ1-1,CATSRDRGAGTEAFF,TGTGCCACCAGCAGAGATCGGGGGGCCGGGACTGAAGCTTTCTTT
TRBD2,TRBV4-2,-,TRBJ2-7,CASSQSGLADVLEQYF,TGTGCCAGCAGCCAATCTGGACTAGCGGACGTCTTAGAGCAGTACTTC
TRBD1,TRBV10-3,-,TRBJ1-2,CAISEPGQNYGYTF,TGTGCCATCAGTGAACCGGGACAGAACTATGGCTACACCTTC
-,TRBV4-1,-,TRBJ1-5,CASSQEVGGPGGNQPQHF,TGCGCCAGCAGCCAAGAGGTGGGCGGTCCGGGGGGCAATCAGCCCCAGCATTTT
-,TRBV6-1,-,TRBJ1-4,CASRRATNEKLFF,TGTGCCAGCAGAAGAGCAACTAATGAAAAACTGTTTTTT
TRBD1,TRBV2,once,TRBJ2-3,CASSDPGTGGATDTQYF,TGTGCCAGCAGCGATCCCGGGACAGGGGGCGCAACAGATACGCAGTATTTT
-,TRBV18,-,TRBJ1-5,CASSPQGGVGNQPQHF,TGTGCCAGCTCACCACAAGGAGGGGTTGGCAATCAGCCCCAGCATTTT
-,TRBV5-1,-,TRBJ2-1,CASSFGTDNEQFF,TGCGCCAGCAGCTTCGGGACTGACAATGAGCAGTTCTTC
-,TRBV27,-,TRBJ1-2,CASSGSPVDNYGYTF,TGTGCCAGCAGTGGGAGCCCCGTGGATAACTATGGCTACACCTTC
-,TRBV7-2,few,TRBJ2-1,CASSLAPGVPYNEQFF,TGTGCCAGCAGCTTAGCTCCGGGGGTTCCCTACAATGAGCAGTTCTTC
-,TRBV6-5,-,TRBJ2-7,CASTIQGQGTYEQYF,TGTGCCAGCACCATACAAGGCCAGGGCACCTACGAGCAGTACTTC
-,TRBV6-4,-,TRBJ1-6,CASRDTGNSPLHF,TGTGCCAGCCGGGACACGGGGAATTCACCCCTCCACTTT
-,TRBV27,-,TRBJ2-7,CASSSRLDFRDEQYF,TGTGCCAGCAGTTCGAGACTAGATTTTCGCGACGAGCAGTACTTC
TRBD1,TRBV10-3,-,TRBJ1-6,CAISPGQFNSPLHF,TGTGCCATCTCGCCGGGACAGTTTAATTCACCCCTCCACTTT
TRBD2,TRBV14,-,TRBJ2-1,CASSLLRGLAAEEQFF,TGTGCCAGCAGCCTACTAAGGGGACTAGCGGCCGAGGAGCAGTTCTTC
-,TRBV6-1,-,TRBJ2-5,CASSETIGGETQYF,TGTGCCAGCAGTGAAACTATAGGTGGAGAGACCCAGTACTTC
-,TRBV7-2,once,TRBJ2-3,CASGQGTSPSTDTQYF,TGTGCCAGCGGACAAGGGACTTCGCCTAGCACAGATACGCAGTATTTT
-,TRBV29-1,-,TRBJ1-2,CSVDQGGVYGYTF,TGCAGCGTTGACCAGGGAGGGGTTTATGGCTACACCTTC